Listed below are T cell receptor beta chains from one sample, sequenced in a study of blood T cell repertoires in COVID-19. TCRdb's table, derived via immunoSEQ multiplex PCR, lists solely in-frame clones and lacks some. The sample lists some 180,000 clones, 60% to 80% occurring once. Sequencing was performed on PBMCs or T cells enriched from blood (not recorded which). Receptors were obtained from a man aged 60 to 69 who had been exposed to COVID-19. Both conserved end residues are part of each CDR3. The D gene is left open where the match is weak. The size of a clone is reported for some rows only, either as once, few or many, or as a class for expanded clones.

v_call	j_call	clone_size	d_call	cdr3_aa	cdr3_nt
TRBV12-3/TRBV12-4	TRBJ1-2	NA	NA	CASSFRSKNGYTF	TGTGCCAGCAGTTTCCGGAGTAAGAATGGCTACACCTTC
TRBV4-1	TRBJ2-5	NA	TRBD2	CASSQALAGEVETQYF	TGCGCCAGCAGCCAGGCTCTAGCGGGAGAGGTGGAGACCCAGTACTTC
TRBV6-2/TRBV6-3	TRBJ2-7	NA	TRBD1	CASSDRVPYEQYF	TGTGCCAGCAGTGACAGGGTACCCTACGAGCAGTACTTC
TRBV6-5	TRBJ1-1	once	NA	CASSYAGGTEAFF	TGTGCCAGCAGTTACGCGGGAGGGACTGAAGCTTTCTTT
TRBV30	TRBJ1-2	NA	NA	CAWNQDGYGYTF	TGTGCCTGGAACCAGGATGGCTATGGCTACACCTTC
TRBV27	TRBJ2-7	NA	NA	CASSSVTSSYEQYF	TGTGCCAGCAGTTCCGTCACGTCGAGCTACGAGCAGTACTTC
TRBV7-3	TRBJ1-6	NA	TRBD1	CASSLKGQGGSPLHF	TGTGCCAGCAGCTTAAAGGGTCAGGGGGGTTCACCCCTCCACTTT
TRBV19	TRBJ2-7	NA	TRBD1	CASSIYPDRGPYEQYF	TGTGCCAGTAGTATTTACCCGGACAGGGGCCCCTACGAGCAGTACTTC
TRBV19	TRBJ1-4	NA	NA	CASSTQGGVTNEKLFF	TGTGCCAGTAGTACTCAGGGTGGAGTGACTAATGAAAAACTGTTTTTT
TRBV3-1/TRBV3-2	TRBJ2-2	few	TRBD2	CASSLPLGGATGELFF	TGTGCCAGCAGCCTACCCCTCGGGGGGGCCACCGGGGAGCTGTTTTTT
TRBV28	TRBJ1-5	NA	TRBD1	CASSQLGTGIGNQPQHF	TGTGCCAGCAGTCAACTTGGGACAGGGATTGGTAATCAGCCCCAGCATTTT
TRBV6-6	TRBJ1-1	few	TRBD1	CASKQTGGGNTEAFF	TGTGCCAGCAAACAGACAGGGGGCGGGAACACTGAAGCTTTCTTT
TRBV2	TRBJ2-3	NA	NA	CASIENRVYADTQYF	TGTGCCAGCATTGAGAACAGGGTCTACGCAGATACGCAGTATTTT
TRBV5-1	TRBJ2-3	NA	NA	CASGPGDTQYF	TGCGCCAGCGGGCCCGGAGATACGCAGTATTTT
TRBV4-3	TRBJ2-7	NA	NA	CASSQGHTYEQYF	TGCGCCAGCAGCCAAGGACATACGTACGAGCAGTACTTC
TRBV19	TRBJ2-3	NA	TRBD1	CASSITGTGGFTDTQYF	TGTGCCAGTAGTATAACCGGGACAGGGGGCTTCACAGATACGCAGTATTTT
TRBV30	TRBJ1-6	NA	TRBD1	CAWKAVTGMSLFRSPLHF	TGTGCCTGGAAAGCTGTGACAGGGATGTCCCTATTTCGGTCACCCCTCCACTTT
TRBV19	TRBJ1-5	NA	NA	CASSIGAVNQPQHF	TGTGCCAGTAGTATAGGGGCAGTGAATCAGCCCCAGCATTTT
TRBV6-5	TRBJ2-1	NA	NA	CASSPQEMNEQFF	TGTGCCAGCAGCCCACAGGAGATGAATGAGCAGTTCTTC
TRBV30	TRBJ1-4	NA	TRBD1	CAWDRGVSDEKLFF	TGTGCCTGGGACAGGGGGGTATCTGACGAAAAACTGTTTTTT
TRBV10-3	TRBJ2-7	NA	NA	CAISYQVGDYEQYF	TGTGCCATCAGTTACCAAGTGGGCGATTACGAGCAGTACTTC
TRBV30	TRBJ2-5	NA	TRBD1	CACGRNRGQETQYF	TGTGCCTGCGGACGAAACAGGGGGCAAGAGACCCAGTACTTC
TRBV28	TRBJ2-7	once	TRBD2	CASSLNLAGDGEQYF	TGTGCCAGCAGTTTAAACCTAGCGGGAGATGGGGAGCAGTACTTC
TRBV3-1/TRBV3-2	TRBJ2-7	NA	TRBD2	CASSQALAGGPEQYF	TGTGCCAGCAGCCAAGCATTAGCGGGGGGCCCCGAGCAGTACTTC
TRBV2	TRBJ1-2	few	NA	CASKARGDTWYGYTF	TGTGCCAGCAAGGCCAGGGGAGACACGTGGTATGGCTACACCTTC
TRBV13	TRBJ2-1	NA	TRBD2	CASSRGTSDFF	TGTGCCAGCAGCAGAGGGACTAGCGATTTCTTC
TRBV3-1/TRBV3-2	TRBJ2-7	once	NA	CASSHSPNEQYF	TGTGCCAGCAGCCACAGTCCGAACGAGCAGTACTTC
TRBV18	TRBJ2-5	NA	TRBD1	CASSPLPRQGGQETQYF	TGTGCCAGCTCACCCCTCCCGAGACAGGGCGGACAAGAGACCCAGTACTTC
TRBV2	TRBJ1-4	NA	TRBD1	CASRVWRQGDEKLFF	TGTGCCAGCAGGGTTTGGAGACAGGGCGATGAAAAACTGTTTTTT
TRBV27	TRBJ2-3	NA	TRBD1	CASSPGTASTDTQYF	TGTGCCAGCAGTCCCGGGACAGCTAGCACAGATACGCAGTATTTT
TRBV29-1	TRBJ2-1	NA	TRBD2	CSVEARTSGRNEQFF	TGCAGCGTTGAAGCGCGCACTAGCGGGAGAAATGAGCAGTTCTTC
TRBV11-2	TRBJ1-2	few	NA	CASSLDRGNYGYTF	TGTGCCAGCAGCTTAGATAGGGGGAACTATGGCTACACCTTC
TRBV6-4	TRBJ2-2	NA	NA	CASSERQTGELFF	TGTGCCAGCAGTGAGAGACAGACCGGGGAGCTGTTTTTT
TRBV11-2	TRBJ2-7	NA	NA	CASSLQGFDYEQYF	TGTGCCAGCAGCTTACAGGGGTTCGACTACGAGCAGTACTTC
TRBV5-1	TRBJ1-2	NA	NA	CASSLDFVTDYGYTF	TGCGCCAGCAGCCTGGACTTTGTAACAGACTATGGCTACACCTTC
TRBV19	TRBJ1-4	medium-sized	NA	CASSAAGVLNEKLFF	TGTGCCAGTAGTGCCGCGGGGGTCCTTAATGAAAAACTGTTTTTT
TRBV5-8	TRBJ1-2	NA	NA	CASSPHRSYGYTF	TGTGCCAGCAGCCCACACCGATCCTATGGCTACACCTTC
TRBV18	TRBJ2-5	NA	NA	CASSPPLEETQYF	TGTGCCAGCTCACCTCCGCTCGAGGAGACCCAGTACTTC
TRBV7-9	TRBJ2-1	NA	TRBD1	CASSLGDRVAHEQFF	TGTGCCAGCAGCTTAGGGGACAGGGTTGCCCATGAGCAGTTCTTC
TRBV3-1/TRBV3-2	TRBJ2-2	NA	NA	CASSQDLATGELFF	TGTGCCAGCAGCCAAGACTTGGCCACCGGGGAGCTGTTTTTT
TRBV5-4	TRBJ2-7	NA	TRBD2	CASSPSGSTYEQYF	TGTGCCAGCAGCCCTAGCGGGAGTACCTACGAGCAGTACTTC
TRBV2	TRBJ2-1	NA	TRBD2	CASRRGLAGYNEQFF	TGTGCCAGCAGGAGGGGACTAGCGGGCTACAATGAGCAGTTCTTC